This TCR beta chain derives from a study of CD8 T cells in ankylosing spondylitis. General study results and limits: Clones linked to disease were reported to show significant enrichment in matched ankylosing spondylitis synovial fluid. Reports of some motif variants in reactive arthritis synovial fluid and blood predate this one.

Using quantitative 5'-RACE with molecular barcodes, the authors made TCR beta libraries. TCRdb called the 5' RACE reads again in MiXCR, with one record for every CDR3 protein. The repertoire holds hundreds of thousands of distinct CDR3 sequences, with around 20% as singletons. The V and J ends lost 0 bases and 5 bases, in that order; junction bases with no gene match: 5. The CDR3 is 17 residues long. Germline V gene sequence: CDR1 MGHRA, CDR2 YSYEKL. This clonotype occurred a few times. The target antigen is unknown. The origin of this receptor is a male donor with ankylosing spondylitis or in good health (not recorded which). The V and J genes are TRBV4-1 and TRBJ2-2; TRBD2 agrees at 11 bases. Source material: blood, either unsorted or a sorted T cell fraction (not recorded which). The CDR3 protein is CASSQEIAGGPTGELFF. For the CDR3, the DNA is TGCGCCAGCAGCCAAGAAATAGCGGGGGGGCCGACCGGGGAGCTGTTTTTT.